The clone carrying this T cell receptor (beta chain) has more than one count but fewer than ten. What it binds is unknown. The entry originates in a study of T cells after yellow fever vaccination. Study as a whole: Where fractions had low cell numbers, libraries were prepared from them with the SMART-Seq v4 Ultra Low Input RNA kit.

TCRdb used MiXCR to reprocess the 5' RACE reads, holding one entry per CDR3 protein. There are just under 600,000 distinct CDR3 sequences in the sample; roughly 12% occur only once, and over 12% lies in the top ten. Findings and limits, study-wide: Clones from primary vaccination mostly reappeared after the booster (over 95% CD4, under 90% CD8).

V lost 5 bases and J 3 bases, leaving 14 bases between the germline ends. Germline V gives CDR1 SGHTA, CDR2 FQGNSA. The CDR3 spans 15 residues. The rearrangement links TRBV7-2 to TRBJ1-5; possibly TRBD1 for D (6 bases). The sequence was obtained from a man aged 25-45 years who received the YFV17D yellow fever vaccine. Sample: PBMCs, taken on the day of the yellow fever booster vaccination. CDR3 sequence (DNA): TGTGCCAGCAGCCAACAAACAGGGTACAATCAGCCCCAGCATTTT. Residues: CASSQQTGYNQPQHF.